This paragraph covers one T cell receptor beta chain sequence. Its binding antigen is unknown. Within one base of it there is no much larger clone, and no base qualities were kept. CDR3 length: 12 amino acids, cysteine to phenylalanine. Only CDR3 DNA remains: 36 bases, in frame from the first base. Trimming takes 11 bases from V and 6 bases from J, and the germline ends sit 15 bases apart. CDR1 MNHEY and CDR2 SMNVEV were looked up in the germline V gene (reference sequence). Donors were healthy HIV-negative adults with no recently reported acute infections or vaccinations. Every donor was a Caucasian adult living in Nashville, Tennessee, USA. Magnetic negative selection was used to enrich CD4+ T cells, after which naive cells were positively selected on CD45RA and the negative fraction became the memory subset. After blood collection by leukapheresis, PBMCs were isolated using Ficoll-Histopaque density gradient centrifugation and then cryopreserved in the vapor phase of liquid nitrogen. Analytical flow cytometry was used to check the purity and quantity of every magnetically sorted T cell population. Genomic DNA was isolated from every sorted fraction and measured by UV absorbance on a Nanodrop 2000c.

This sample is drawn from a study of shared clonotypes between healthy human individuals (dated by TCRdb to 2020 to 2022). A note on the overall study: The cohort comprised a couple of women and a few men aged 18 to 49 years. For each donor, CD4 naive and CD4 memory were each given three plates, CD8 naive was given two plates, and CD8 memory was given one plate. To estimate repertoire size and how much clonotypes are shared between individuals, the study performed deep sequencing of blood TCR repertoires from 4 to 6 healthy adults. To increase sequencing depth and limit assay-specific biases, different laboratories used diverse techniques to prepare libraries and sequence TCR repertoires. Leukapheresis yielded between about 0.94 and 9.5 billion PBMCs per donor. Study-wide findings and limitations: Sampling was limited to blood, and TCR repertoires in tissue likely differ from TCR repertoires in blood. Naive subsets generally had larger estimated clonotype richness than memory subsets. Because the study included only a small number of donors, the genetic and exposure-history diversity represented was limited. Pairwise subsampling indicated that sequencing depth was expected to affect the degree of clonotype sharing among donors. Compared with non-shared clonotypes, clonotypes shared by all four sorted-subset donors had higher generation probabilities. Even with the large sequencing depth, rarefaction of the sorted-subset datasets indicated that sequencing was incomplete. When a few donors were compared, the shared fraction of clonotypes was around 5% for naive CD4, around 3.5% for naive CD8, 2.3% for memory CD4, and 0.35% to 0.4% for memory CD8.

Using the deep immunoSEQ assay, TCR CDR3 regions were amplified from genomic DNA by multiplex PCR. For each cell subset, the extracted genomic DNA was distributed evenly across all wells of several immunoSEQ 96-well plates, and each plate served as one replicate. For sorted subsets, approximately 190 ng of genomic DNA, equivalent to some 33,000 T cell genomes, went into each replicate PCR. Purified libraries were quantified with a Qubit 3.0 fluorometer, sized on a Bioanalyzer 2100, and re-quantified with the KAPA Library Quantification kit. Every immunoSEQ 96-well plate was sequenced on a dedicated single-read 150-cycle Illumina NextSeq 550 flow cell. Regarding the original processing steps: Because the immunoSEQ output held only junctional sequences and lacked quality scores, the filtering could not match the filtering applied to full-length reads. Sequences were annotated with PyIR, a Python wrapper for IgBLAST v1.9, using IMGT germline references to assign V/J genes and CDR3. Reads were filtered out if the reads had weak V/J assignments (E-value above 1e-6), no CDR3, stop codons, out-of-frame junctions, or ambiguous translated residues. A V3J clonotype was defined by an identical inferred V gene, J gene, and CDR3 amino acid sequence. To compute the percentage overlap between repertoires, the number of shared unique clonotypes was divided by the size of the smaller repertoire. Repertoire richness was assessed with RTK rarefaction, the Chao1 estimator, and Recon v2.1 estimates of unobserved clonotypes. Generation probabilities were computed with OLGA for all TCRbeta clonotypes obtained by the gDNA method from several donors. The clones in this table, taken by TCRdb from immuneACCESS, are in-frame only. Not every clone is retained; where verified, under half of the shortfall comes from an unresolved V gene, and the cause of the rest is unknown. The V and J calls and clone size were taken over from that table, and D and trimming were inferred from the DNA. For this sample the table gives roughly 2.6 million clones, of which more than 90% were detected only once. The top ten clones comprise 0.11% to 0.15% of the sample.

This clonotype originated in a man aged 18 to 29 in good health. This sequence uses TRBV27 and TRBJ2-3; TRBD1 could be the D gene, as 6 bases match. The specimen sequenced was naive CD4+ T cells sorted from blood. This specimen's cell subset or site label, per the study, means: CD45RA+ positively selected. In nucleotides, the sequence is TGTGCCGACAGAGAGAGGGGGGATACGCAGTATTTT. Translated, it reads CADRERGDTQYF.